This passage covers 22 T cell receptor beta chains from one sample sequenced in a study of OX40 agonist ivuxolimab in advanced cancers. The assay was immunoSEQ multiplex PCR, and TCRdb's table has in-frame clones only and misses some. The sample lists more than 100,000 clones; about nine tenths were seen once. The sample here was CD4+ or CD8+ T cells sorted from blood, taken in a trial of the OX40 agonist ivuxolimab. These receptors came from an adult with an advanced solid tumor such as melanoma, head and neck, liver or kidney cancer.

This clone has more than one count but fewer than ten. The chain employs TRBV28 and TRBJ1-2; D is uncertain. The V and J ends lost 8 bases and 3 bases respectively, with 7 bases between them. Looked up from germline, CDR1 is MDHEN and CDR2 is SYDVKM. The CDR3 is 11 residues long. DNA for the CDR3: TGTGCCAGCGGGTCCGACTATGGCTACACCTTC. Its protein is CASGSDYGYTF.

The V gene is TRBV9, the J gene TRBJ2-1; TRBD2 might be the D (6 bases). This CDR3 has 13 residues. V was pared by 3 bases and J by 10 bases, with 14 bases between. Germline CDR1 SGDLS, CDR2 YYNGEE. In DNA form, the CDR3 reads TGTGCCAGCAGCGCTTGGCCGGGAGTGGAGCAGTTCTTC. It translates to CASSAWPGVEQFF.

J is TRBJ2-7 and V is TRBV27; the D gene could be TRBD1 or TRBD2 (5 bases each). The CDR3 is 14 amino acids. Germline V CDR1 and CDR2: MNHEY, SMNVEV (reference sequence). Trimming shortened V by 2 bases and J by 1 base, and 9 bases separated the two germline ends. In nucleotides, the CDR3 is TGTGCCAGCAGTTTAGGGACGGATTCCTACGAGCAGTACTTC. Translated: CASSLGTDSYEQYF.

This chain links TRBV4-2 with TRBJ1-1, with TRBD1 matching 8 bases. The CDR3 sequence is 15 residues long. V shed 6 bases, J shed 1 base, and the junction held 7 bases outside the gene matches. Germline assignment: CDR1 LGHNA and CDR2 YNFKEQ. CDR3 bases: TGTGCCAGCAGGCGACCAGGGGGCAGGAACACTGAAGCTTTCTTT. Protein sequence: CASRRPGGRNTEAFF.

This clone was counted a few times. This rearrangement joins TRBV19 to TRBJ1-5; TRBD1 is a possible D gene (5 bases). Germline lookup yields CDR1 LNHDA and CDR2 SQIVND (reference sequence). The CDR3 length is 14 residues. V was shortened by 5 bases and J by 4 bases, with 12 bases between the two germline ends. CDR3 nucleotides: TGTGCCAGTAGTGGCTCTGAGGGGAATCAGCCCCAGCATTTT. Residues: CASSGSEGNQPQHF.

This clone appeared once. The chain uses TRBV11-3 and TRBJ2-1; 7 bases are a match to TRBD1. The V and J ends lost 3 bases and 3 bases, in that order; junction bases with no gene match: 5. The CDR3 spans 15 residues. From germline, CDR1 is SGHNT and CDR2 YENEEA. The CDR3 loop is CASSFGQASYNEQFF. The CDR3 bases are TGTGCCAGCAGCTTCGGACAGGCCAGCTACAATGAGCAGTTCTTC.

The genes are TRBV7-2 and TRBJ1-3, with a possible D match to TRBD1 (5 bases). The germline gives CDR1 SGHTA, CDR2 FQGNSA. The CDR3 totals 15 residues. V shed 5 bases and J shed 0 bases, with 11 bases lying between them. CDR3 nucleotide sequence: TGTGCCAGCAGCAATACCAGGGTCTCTGGAAACACCATATATTTT. Amino acid sequence: CASSNTRVSGNTIYF.

The rearrangement links TRBV28 to TRBJ2-1, with D tentatively TRBD2 (6 bases). CDR1 is MDHEN and CDR2 is SYDVKM in the germline V gene. Between the trimmed V and J ends, which lost 8 bases and 10 bases, there was a span of 21 bases. This CDR3 is 14 amino acids long. Here the CDR3 DNA reads TGTGCCAGCGCGCCGGACGATAACAGCGGGGAGCAGTTCTTC. It specifies CASAPDDNSGEQFF.

This chain uses TRBV18 with TRBJ2-2, with D perhaps assigned TRBD1 or TRBD2 (5 bases each). Germline-derived CDR1 and CDR2 are KGHSH and LQKENI. Trimming took 6 bases from V and 2 from J, leaving 16 bases between them. The CDR3 has 16 residues. The CDR3 nucleotides read TGTGCCAGCTCGCGGGTAGGGGCCACAAACACCGGGGAGCTGTTTTTT. This sequence encodes CASSRVGATNTGELFF.

The gene calls are TRBV7-3 and TRBJ2-3; D remains unclear. The germline V gene has CDR1 SGHTA and CDR2 FQGTGA. V lost 1 base and J 1 base, leaving 6 bases between the germline ends. The CDR3 totals 14 residues. The DNA for the CDR3 is TGTGCCAGCAGCTTAAATGCGGGCACAGATACGCAGTATTTT. Its translation is CASSLNAGTDTQYF.

The chain links TRBV19 to TRBJ2-2, with unresolved D. The length of the CDR3 is 14 residues. The V gene's germline CDR1 is LNHDA and CDR2 SQIVND (reference sequence). Trimming left V 2 bases short and J 1 base short, with 5 bases between. CDR3 sequence reads: CASSIMGNTGELFF. In DNA, the CDR3 is TGTGCCAGTAGTATAATGGGGAACACCGGGGAGCTGTTTTTT.

The chain couples TRBV5-4 to TRBJ1-5; D gene uncertain. CDR1 is SGHNT, CDR2 YYREEE, per germline (reference sequence). V lost 4 bases and J lost 5, with 10 bases in between. The CDR3 spans 13 residues. This chain's CDR3 is CASSQDRYQPQHF. CDR3 bases: TGTGCCAGCAGCCAAGATCGATATCAGCCCCAGCATTTT.

V and J are TRBV7-3 and TRBJ2-5; D is tentatively TRBD1 or TRBD2 (5 bases each). V lost 5 bases to trimming and J lost 1 base, with 17 bases between them. This CDR3 spans 16 amino acids. Germline CDR1 is SGHTA and CDR2 is FQGTGA. For the CDR3, the DNA is TGTGCCAGCAGCCTTAACTCCCCCGGGGCCCAAGAGACCCAGTACTTC. This codes for CASSLNSPGAQETQYF.

This chain connects TRBV27 to TRBJ1-5; D might be TRBD1 (5 bases). The V end lost 2 bases, the J end lost 2 bases, and 13 bases lay between the germline ends. This CDR3 spans 16 amino acids. Per germline, CDR1 MNHEY and CDR2 SMNVEV (reference sequence). CDR3 amino acids: CASSLEGKMGNQPQHF. As DNA, the CDR3 is TGTGCCAGCAGTTTAGAGGGGAAAATGGGCAATCAGCCCCAGCATTTT.

The chain is built from TRBV9 and TRBJ1-3; 9 bases align to TRBD1. Germline V gene data show CDR1 as SGDLS and CDR2 as YYNGEE. This CDR3 is 16 amino acids long. Losses at the gene ends were 4 bases for V and 4 bases for J; bases not matched to a gene: 9. In DNA, the CDR3 is TGTGCCAGCAGCTCTTACAGGGGGCCGTCAGGAAACACCATATATTTT. Protein product: CASSSYRGPSGNTIYF.

This clone appeared once. The rearrangement uses TRBV9 and TRBJ2-2, with D hard to call. The CDR3 has 14 amino acids. Per the germline V gene, CDR1 is SGDLS and CDR2 is YYNGEE. V dropped 0 bases and J dropped 5 bases, with 8 bases sitting between them. This CDR3 reads CASSVATDTGELFF. CDR3 nucleotide sequence: TGTGCCAGCAGCGTAGCTACCGATACCGGGGAGCTGTTTTTT.

The chain has TRBV29-1 and TRBJ2-7; the D gene could be TRBD1 or TRBD2 (6 bases each). Germline assignment: CDR1 SQVTM and CDR2 ANQGSEA. The CDR3 contains 14 residues. Deletions cut 1 base from V and 5 bases from J, with 15 bases between. The CDR3 nucleotides are TGCAGCGTTGAAGGGGAGGCAGGGGCTGACGAGCAGTACTTC. Protein: CSVEGEAGADEQYF.

V and J are TRBV19 and TRBJ1-1, with 10 positions matching TRBD1. CDR1 and CDR2 from the germline V gene are LNHDA and SQIVND (reference sequence). V shed 6 bases and J 7 bases; nucleotides not matched to a gene: 11. The CDR3 extends over 15 amino acids. The CDR3 loop is CASSSRQGAQNEAFF. The DNA for the CDR3 is TGTGCCAGTAGCAGCCGACAGGGGGCGCAAAATGAAGCTTTCTTT.

The chain has TRBV28 and TRBJ2-1, with TRBD1 matching 10 bases. The J segment lost 2 bases and the V segment lost 6 bases, leaving 7 bases of the junction unmatched. The CDR3 loop spans 16 amino acids. Germline values: CDR1 MDHEN, CDR2 SYDVKM. The CDR3 loop reads CASSPGGTGAYNEQFF. The CDR3 DNA is TGTGCCAGCAGCCCAGGGGGGACAGGGGCCTACAATGAGCAGTTCTTC.

The chain links TRBV2 to TRBJ2-1; unclear D gene. Deletions cut 6 bases from V and 0 bases from J, with 9 bases between. Germline CDR1 and CDR2: SNHLY and FYNNEI. The CDR3 length is 14 residues. DNA for the CDR3: TGTGCCAGCAGAGGCATGAGCTCCTACAATGAGCAGTTCTTC. This translates into CASRGMSSYNEQFF.

The chain carries TRBV19 and TRBJ1-2; 9 nucleotides align to TRBD1. CDR3 length: 16 residues. Germline V gene lookup returns CDR1 LNHDA and CDR2 SQIVND (reference sequence). The V and J ends lost 5 bases and 4 bases, in that order; junction bases with no gene match: 11. CDR3 coding DNA: TGTGCCAGTAGTGCGCCTCGGACAGGGGTGACCTATGGCTACACCTTC. It yields the protein CASSAPRTGVTYGYTF. Combining the CDR3 with reference TRBV19 and TRBJ1-2 gives the whole variable domain DGGITQSPKYLFRKEGQNVTLSCEQNLNHDAMYWYRQDPGQGLRLIYYSQIVNDFQKGDIAEGYSVSREKKESFPLTVTSAQKNPTAFYLCASSAPRTGVTYGYTFGSGTRLTVV.

The J gene is TRBJ1-1, the V gene TRBV7-6; D is perhaps TRBD1 (5 bases). The CDR3 extends over 14 amino acids. Germline-derived CDR1 and CDR2 are SGHVS and FNYEAQ. V lost 4 bases to trimming and J lost 5 bases, with 14 bases between them. The CDR3 DNA is TGTGCCAGCAGCTACCAGGGCAGAGGGACTGAAGCTTTCTTT. Its protein product is CASSYQGRGTEAFF.